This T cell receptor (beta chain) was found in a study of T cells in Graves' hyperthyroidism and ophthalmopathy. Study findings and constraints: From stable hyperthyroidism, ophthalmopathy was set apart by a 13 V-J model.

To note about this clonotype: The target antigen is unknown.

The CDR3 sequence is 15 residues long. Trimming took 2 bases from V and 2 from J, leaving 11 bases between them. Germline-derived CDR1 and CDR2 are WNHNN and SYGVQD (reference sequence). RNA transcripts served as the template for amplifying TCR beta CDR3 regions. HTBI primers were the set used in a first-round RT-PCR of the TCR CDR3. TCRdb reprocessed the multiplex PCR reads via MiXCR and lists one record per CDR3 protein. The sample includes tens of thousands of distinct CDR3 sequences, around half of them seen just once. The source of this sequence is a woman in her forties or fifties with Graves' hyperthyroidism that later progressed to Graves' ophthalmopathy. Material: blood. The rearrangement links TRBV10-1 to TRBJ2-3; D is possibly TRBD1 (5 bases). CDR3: CASSEGTGDTDTQYF. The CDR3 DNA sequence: TGCGCCAGCAGTGAGGGCACAGGTGACACAGATACGCAGTATTTT.